The T cell receptor (beta chain) described here comes from a study of T cells in Graves' hyperthyroidism and ophthalmopathy. Study observations and caveats: Blood samples included most of the expanded thyroid clonotypes exceeding 0.001.

As concerns this clonotype: Its antigen is unidentified.

CDR1 and CDR2 (germline): MDHEN, SYDVKM. V was shortened by 6 bases and J by 0 bases, with 9 bases between the two germline ends. The CDR3 spans 14 residues. Amplification of TCR beta CDR3 regions used RNA as the template. HTBI primers were employed in a first-round RT-PCR of the TCR CDR3. TCRdb passed the multiplex PCR reads through MiXCR, listing each CDR3 protein once. The repertoire has about 690,000 distinct CDR3 sequences, roughly a sixth of them found once; the top ten carry 15% to 17%. The chain links TRBV28 to TRBJ2-1; D not resolved. This receptor was obtained from a man aged 45 to 65 with Graves' hyperthyroidism. Sequencing used blood. In DNA form, the CDR3 reads TGTGCCAGCAGCCCCAGACCCTCCTACAATGAGCAGTTCTTC. Protein product: CASSPRPSYNEQFF. Looking up the rest from reference TRBV28 and TRBJ2-1 gives the full variable domain: DVKVTQSSRYLVKRTGEKVFLECVQDMDHENMFWYRQDPGLGLRLIYFSYDVKMKEKGDIPEGYSVSREKKERFSLILESASTNQTSMYLCASSPRPSYNEQFFGPGTRLTVL.